Listed below are T cell receptor delta chains from one sample, sequenced in a study of γδ T cells in repeated Plasmodium falciparum infection. TCRdb made new clone calls on the multiplex PCR reads using CATT. The repertoire has more than 70,000 delta-chain clones, more than 0.85% of them found once; the top ten carry just under 10%. The sequenced sample was gamma-delta T cells from blood. All receptors derive from a pool of human donors (malaria-infected and uninfected, not separated). Both conserved end residues are part of each CDR3. The order of the fields is V gene, J gene, D gene, clone size, CDR3 protein, CDR3 DNA. The D gene is left open where the match is weak. Some rows mark clone size as missing; the rest say once, few, many or name a class of expanded clone.

v_call: TRDV2; j_call: TRDJ3; d_call: TRDD3; clone_size: medium-sized; cdr3_aa: CACDTRVLGESSSWDTRQMFF; cdr3_nt: TGTGCCTGTGACACAAGGGTGCTGGGGGAATCCAGCTCCTGGGACACCCGACAGATGTTTTTC
v_call: TRDV1; j_call: TRDJ1; d_call: NA; clone_size: many; cdr3_aa: CALGEFTLGISKIHRYTDKLIF; cdr3_nt: TGTGCTCTTGGGGAATTCACGTTGGGGATCTCTAAGATACACCGGTACACCGATAAACTCATCTTT
v_call: TRDV1; j_call: TRDJ3; d_call: TRDD3; clone_size: many; cdr3_aa: CALGEGRAVPYTGGYSGRKTWDTRQMFF; cdr3_nt: TGTGCTCTTGGGGAAGGGCGCGCGGTCCCCTATACTGGGGGATACTCAGGCCGGAAAACCTGGGACACCCGACAGATGTTTTTC
v_call: TRDV1; j_call: TRDJ1; d_call: TRDD2; clone_size: medium-sized; cdr3_aa: CALGPGLPTDKLIF; cdr3_nt: TGTGCTCTTGGGCCAGGCCTTCCTACGGATAAACTCATCTTT
v_call: TRDV1; j_call: TRDJ1; d_call: TRDD3; clone_size: many; cdr3_aa: CALGERNKFGGPLYTDKLIF; cdr3_nt: TGTGCTCTTGGGGAACGCAATAAGTTTGGGGGACCCTTGTACACCGATAAACTCATCTTT
v_call: TRDV1; j_call: TRDJ1; d_call: NA; clone_size: many; cdr3_aa: CALGELTVILYTDKLIF; cdr3_nt: TGTGCTCTTGGGGAACTCACAGTTATTCTCTACACCGATAAACTCATCTTT
v_call: TRDV1; j_call: TRDJ1; d_call: TRDD3; clone_size: many; cdr3_aa: CALGERFLATYWGIHPRGTDKLIF; cdr3_nt: TGTGCTCTTGGGGAACGGTTCCTAGCAACCTACTGGGGGATACACCCTAGGGGTACCGATAAACTCATCTTT
v_call: TRDV2; j_call: TRDJ1; d_call: TRDD3; clone_size: many; cdr3_aa: CACAPWGHWGIRGDTDKLIF; cdr3_nt: TGTGCCTGCGCTCCCTGGGGTCACTGGGGGATACGAGGGGACACCGATAAACTCATCTTT
v_call: TRDV1; j_call: TRDJ1; d_call: NA; clone_size: many; cdr3_aa: CALGASFLGHRNIPLKLIF; cdr3_nt: TGTGCTCTTGGGGCGTCCTTCCTCGGGCACCGAAATATTCCCTTAAAACTCATCTTT
v_call: TRDV1; j_call: TRDJ1; d_call: NA; clone_size: medium-sized; cdr3_aa: CALGERLFSRGEDKPIF; cdr3_nt: TGTGCTCTTGGGGAACGCCTCTTCTCCCGGGGAGAAGATAAACCCATCTTT
v_call: TRDV1; j_call: TRDJ1; d_call: TRDD2; clone_size: many; cdr3_aa: CALGEGWPSYELWRGPYTDKLIF; cdr3_nt: TGTGCTCTTGGGGAAGGTTGGCCTTCCTACGAGCTGTGGAGGGGGCCCTACACCGATAAACTCATCTTT
v_call: TRAV38-2/DV8; j_call: TRDJ1; d_call: NA; clone_size: large; cdr3_aa: CAYRGFPRTGTDKLIF; cdr3_nt: TGTGCTTATAGGGGGTTCCCTCGAACCGGGACCGATAAACTCATCTTT
v_call: TRDV1; j_call: TRDJ1; d_call: NA; clone_size: many; cdr3_aa: CALGDPSPTRLQLPCTGDTDKLIF; cdr3_nt: TGTGCTCTTGGGGATCCATCTCCTACCCGCCTTCAACTGCCGTGTACAGGGGACACCGATAAACTCATCTTT
v_call: TRDV2; j_call: TRDJ3; d_call: TRDD3; clone_size: medium-sized; cdr3_aa: CACDTGGYGSWDTRQMFF; cdr3_nt: TGTGCCTGTGACACCGGGGGATATGGATCCTGGGACACCCGACAGATGTTTTTC
v_call: TRDV1; j_call: TRDJ1; d_call: NA; clone_size: many; cdr3_aa: CALGGCPGMMYTDKLIF; cdr3_nt: TGTGCTCTTGGGGGGTGTCCCGGGATGATGTACACCGATAAACTCATCTTT
v_call: TRDV1; j_call: TRDJ1; d_call: NA; clone_size: many; cdr3_aa: CALGEFSKRFRTGFKELIF; cdr3_nt: TGTGCTCTTGGGGAATTCTCTAAAAGATTCCGTACTGGGTTTAAGGAACTCATCTTT
v_call: TRDV2; j_call: TRDJ1; d_call: NA; clone_size: medium-sized; cdr3_aa: CACDTLLNTDKLIF; cdr3_nt: TGTGCCTGTGACACCCTGCTAAACACCGATAAACTCATCTTT
v_call: TRDV1; j_call: TRDJ1; d_call: TRDD3; clone_size: medium-sized; cdr3_aa: CALGGRAPPNWGILFNTDKLIF; cdr3_nt: TGTGCTCTTGGGGGAAGAGCACCCCCTAACTGGGGGATACTCTTCAACACCGATAAACTCATCTTT
v_call: TRDV2; j_call: TRDJ1; d_call: TRDD3; clone_size: many; cdr3_aa: CACLSLLLGEDTDKLIF; cdr3_nt: TGTGCCTGCTTAAGCCTCCTACTGGGGGAAGACACCGATAAACTCATCTTT
v_call: TRDV1; j_call: TRDJ1; d_call: NA; clone_size: many; cdr3_aa: CALGPPPSIVGVTDKLIF; cdr3_nt: TGTGCTCTTGGGCCTCCTCCTTCCATCGTAGGAGTCACCGATAAACTCATCTTT
v_call: TRDV2; j_call: TRDJ1; d_call: TRDD3; clone_size: many; cdr3_aa: CACDTVPLGDTLNTDKLIF; cdr3_nt: TGTGCCTGTGACACCGTACCACTGGGGGATACCCTAAACACCGATAAACTCATCTTT
v_call: TRDV2; j_call: TRDJ1; d_call: TRDD3; clone_size: many; cdr3_aa: CACDPRSGGYGWADKLIF; cdr3_nt: TGTGCCTGTGACCCTCGGAGTGGGGGATACGGTTGGGCCGATAAACTCATCTTT
v_call: TRDV1; j_call: TRDJ1; d_call: TRDD3; clone_size: many; cdr3_aa: CALGELPPLLTGGYRGPTDKLIF; cdr3_nt: TGTGCTCTTGGGGAACTGCCCCCCCTCCTTACTGGGGGATACCGGGGGCCCACCGATAAACTCATCTTT
v_call: TRDV1; j_call: TRDJ1; d_call: TRDD2; clone_size: many; cdr3_aa: CALGDYWSLFLRSGGTPYTDKLIF; cdr3_nt: TGTGCTCTTGGGGATTATTGGTCCCTCTTCCTACGTTCAGGGGGAACACCGTACACCGATAAACTCATCTTT
v_call: TRDV1; j_call: TRDJ1; d_call: TRDD3; clone_size: many; cdr3_aa: CALGTPPRGRYWGILSPGTDKLIF; cdr3_nt: TGTGCTCTTGGGACTCCGCCGAGGGGGCGGTACTGGGGGATACTCTCCCCGGGCACCGATAAACTCATCTTT
v_call: TRDV1; j_call: TRDJ1; d_call: TRDD3; clone_size: many; cdr3_aa: CALGESNFLPMFTGGYARPDKLIF; cdr3_nt: TGTGCTCTTGGGGAATCCAACTTCCTACCCATGTTCACTGGGGGATACGCGAGGCCCGATAAACTCATCTTT
v_call: TRDV1; j_call: TRDJ1; d_call: NA; clone_size: medium-sized; cdr3_aa: CALDGYWKFTDKLIF; cdr3_nt: TGTGCTCTTGACGGGTACTGGAAGTTTACCGATAAACTCATCTTT
v_call: TRDV1; j_call: TRDJ1; d_call: TRDD3; clone_size: few; cdr3_aa: CALGERGAGGYGSNGCPMRLIF; cdr3_nt: TGTGCTCTTGGGGAACGTGGTGCTGGGGGATATGGGTCGAACGGTTGTCCGATGAGACTCATCTTT
v_call: TRDV1; j_call: TRDJ1; d_call: NA; clone_size: medium-sized; cdr3_aa: CALGEHIPPGAVTDKLIF; cdr3_nt: TGTGCTCTTGGGGAACATATCCCCCCCGGGGCTGTTACCGATAAACTCATCTTT
v_call: TRDV1; j_call: TRDJ1; d_call: NA; clone_size: many; cdr3_aa: CALGIHGFLLNGGLWTDKLIF; cdr3_nt: TGTGCTCTTGGGATACACGGCTTCCTACTGAATGGGGGATTGTGGACCGATAAACTCATCTTT
v_call: TRDV1; j_call: TRDJ1; d_call: NA; clone_size: many; cdr3_aa: CALGEADTQPFLWGDTDKLIF; cdr3_nt: TGTGCTCTTGGGGAAGCCGATACACAACCCTTCCTTTGGGGGGACACCGATAAACTCATCTTT
v_call: TRDV1; j_call: TRDJ1; d_call: TRDD3; clone_size: medium-sized; cdr3_aa: CALGELGSLSTGGYIPDKLIF; cdr3_nt: TGTGCTCTTGGGGAACTAGGTAGCCTGTCTACTGGGGGATACATCCCCGATAAACTCATCTTT
v_call: TRDV2; j_call: TRDJ1; d_call: TRDD3; clone_size: many; cdr3_aa: CACDNLSGGYAGYTDKLIF; cdr3_nt: TGTGCCTGTGACAATCTATCTGGGGGATACGCCGGGTACACCGATAAACTCATCTTT
v_call: TRDV1; j_call: TRDJ1; d_call: TRDD3; clone_size: many; cdr3_aa: CALGELPAVALTRILGGSRADKLIF; cdr3_nt: TGTGCTCTTGGGGAACTTCCCGCGGTGGCCCTTACGAGGATACTGGGGGGTTCCCGGGCCGATAAACTCATCTTT
v_call: TRDV1; j_call: TRDJ1; d_call: NA; clone_size: many; cdr3_aa: CALGERILLGRGRNPTDKLIF; cdr3_nt: TGTGCTCTTGGGGAACGAATCCTACTCGGTCGGGGGAGGAACCCCACCGATAAACTCATCTTT
v_call: TRDV1; j_call: TRDJ2; d_call: TRDD3; clone_size: many; cdr3_aa: CALGELGPRLGDTDTTAQLFF; cdr3_nt: TGTGCTCTTGGGGAACTAGGCCCTAGACTGGGGGATACAGACACTACAGCACAACTCTTCTTT
v_call: TRDV1; j_call: TRDJ1; d_call: TRDD3; clone_size: many; cdr3_aa: CALERGGYNTDKLIF; cdr3_nt: TGTGCTCTTGAGCGGGGGGGATACAACACCGATAAACTCATCTTT
v_call: TRDV2; j_call: TRDJ2; d_call: TRDD3; clone_size: many; cdr3_aa: CACDTVGDTRTAQLFF; cdr3_nt: TGTGCCTGTGACACCGTGGGGGATACGCGAACAGCACAACTCTTCTTT
v_call: TRDV1; j_call: TRDJ1; d_call: TRDD3; clone_size: many; cdr3_aa: CALGERSKGLFLGDTGSYTDKLIF; cdr3_nt: TGTGCTCTTGGGGAACGGTCCAAGGGGCTTTTTCTGGGGGATACTGGGTCGTACACCGATAAACTCATCTTT
v_call: TRDV2; j_call: TRDJ1; d_call: NA; clone_size: many; cdr3_aa: CACDTLGMQTDKLIF; cdr3_nt: TGTGCCTGTGACACCTTGGGGATGCAGACCGATAAACTCATCTTT
v_call: TRDV1; j_call: TRDJ1; d_call: TRDD3; clone_size: few; cdr3_aa: CALGGWYWGYPYTDKLIF; cdr3_nt: TGTGCTCTTGGGGGATGGTACTGGGGATACCCTTACACCGATAAACTCATCTTT
v_call: TRDV2; j_call: TRDJ1; d_call: TRDD3; clone_size: many; cdr3_aa: CACENMTRGIPPDKLIF; cdr3_nt: TGTGCCTGTGAAAATATGACGAGGGGGATCCCGCCCGATAAACTCATCTTT
v_call: TRDV1; j_call: TRDJ1; d_call: TRDD3; clone_size: medium-sized; cdr3_aa: CALGEPSGGSYKLIF; cdr3_nt: TGTGCTCTTGGGGAACCTTCTGGGGGATCATACAAACTCATCTTT
v_call: TRDV1; j_call: TRDJ1; d_call: NA; clone_size: many; cdr3_aa: CALGELLGSFLPYWGADKLIF; cdr3_nt: TGTGCTCTTGGGGAGCTTTTAGGTTCCTTCCTACCGTACTGGGGGGCGGATAAACTCATCTTT
v_call: TRDV1; j_call: TRDJ1; d_call: TRDD3; clone_size: many; cdr3_aa: CALGEAVGRIFRLGGAYTDKLIF; cdr3_nt: TGTGCTCTTGGGGAGGCCGTGGGTCGGATTTTCAGACTGGGGGGCGCGTACACCGATAAACTCATCTTT
v_call: TRDV1; j_call: TRDJ3; d_call: NA; clone_size: many; cdr3_aa: CALGERPRGTRWDTRQMFF; cdr3_nt: TGTGCTCTTGGGGAACGTCCGAGGGGGACCCGCTGGGACACCCGACAGATGTTTTTC
v_call: TRDV1; j_call: TRDJ1; d_call: NA; clone_size: medium-sized; cdr3_aa: CALGAPKNTDKLIF; cdr3_nt: TGTGCTCTTGGGGCACCCAAAAACACCGATAAACTCATCTTT
v_call: TRDV1; j_call: TRDJ1; d_call: TRDD3; clone_size: many; cdr3_aa: CALGAPTFPGTGGTPPDKLIF; cdr3_nt: TGTGCTCTTGGGGCGCCCACTTTTCCGGGCACTGGGGGAACCCCTCCCGATAAACTCATCTTT
v_call: TRDV1; j_call: TRDJ1; d_call: TRDD3; clone_size: NA; cdr3_aa: CALGERSFLHSTGGYAGLYTDKLIF; cdr3_nt: TGTGCTCTTGGGGAACGAAGCTTCCTACATAGTACTGGGGGATACGCCGGGCTGTATACCGATAAACTCATCTTT
v_call: TRDV2; j_call: TRDJ1; d_call: NA; clone_size: medium-sized; cdr3_aa: CACDTLRIKSDKLIF; cdr3_nt: TGTGCCTGTGACACGCTTCGGATAAAGTCCGATAAACTCATCTTT
v_call: TRDV1; j_call: TRDJ1; d_call: TRDD3; clone_size: many; cdr3_aa: CALGVPTSGGYHKFNADKLIF; cdr3_nt: TGTGCTCTTGGGGTACCTACTAGCGGGGGATACCACAAGTTTAACGCCGATAAACTCATCTTT
v_call: TRDV1; j_call: TRDJ1; d_call: TRDD3; clone_size: many; cdr3_aa: CALGDTDNYWGSSKLIF; cdr3_nt: TGTGCTCTTGGGGACACGGACAACTACTGGGGTTCTTCTAAACTCATCTTT
v_call: TRDV1; j_call: TRDJ1; d_call: TRDD3; clone_size: many; cdr3_aa: CALGERKGWGLPYTDKLIF; cdr3_nt: TGTGCTCTTGGGGAACGTAAGGGCTGGGGGTTACCGTACACCGATAAACTCATCTTT